Detailed here is one T cell receptor beta chain. These data are taken from a study of OX40 agonist ivuxolimab in advanced cancers. The overall study: Of the patients, three showed partial responses, one with hepatocellular carcinoma and two with cutaneous melanoma.

Repertoires were generated with immunoSEQ multiplex PCR, while TCRdb's copy carries only in-frame clones and drops some. Of about 68,000 clones in the sample, around 83% are singletons; the top ten hold under 1.5%. J was trimmed by 1 base and V by 6 bases; bases with no gene match: 3. Germline CDR1 ENHRY, CDR2 SYGVKD. The CDR3 runs to 14 residues. The clonotype comes from an adult with an advanced solid tumor such as melanoma, head and neck, liver or kidney cancer. The sequenced sample was CD4+ or CD8+ T cells sorted from blood, obtained in a trial of the OX40 agonist ivuxolimab. This chain links TRBV10-3 with TRBJ1-1, with TRBD1 matching 9 bases. The CDR3 DNA reads TGTGCCATCAGGCAGGGACAGGGGAACACTGAAGCTTTCTTT. It is translated as CAIRQGQGNTEAFF.